Listed here are 27 T cell receptor beta chains from one sample, sequenced in a study of T cells in tuberculosis. The table came from immunoSEQ multiplex PCR; TCRdb's copy has only in-frame clones and leaves some out. Among about 32,000 clones listed, approximately 93% were seen once. The source material was PBMCs. All receptors derive from a donor aged 5-35 years with latent tuberculosis or without tuberculosis infection.

The chain carries TRBV7-2 and TRBJ2-7; no clear D gene. This CDR3 contains 14 residues. The germline V and J ends were trimmed by 0 bases and 3 bases, with 9 bases remaining between them. CDR1 and CDR2 (germline): SGHTA, FQGNSA. The CDR3 protein is CASSLARKFYEQYF. The CDR3 region has the DNA TGTGCCAGCAGCTTAGCGAGGAAATTCTACGAGCAGTACTTC.

The chain has TRBV6-1 and TRBJ1-1; a weak D match, TRBD1 (6 bases). V was shortened by 4 bases and J by 1 base, with 19 bases between the two germline ends. The germline gives CDR1 MNHNS, CDR2 SASEGT. CDR3 length: 17 residues. DNA of the CDR3: TGTGCCAGCAGTGTACAGAGGGGGGGCGGGAAGAACACTGAAGCTTTCTTT. It translates to CASSVQRGGGKNTEAFF.

The gene calls are TRBV2 and TRBJ2-7, with a possible D match to TRBD1 (5 bases). The CDR3 has 14 residues. V was cut by 4 bases and J by 0 bases, with 10 bases left in between. Germline-derived CDR1 and CDR2 are SNHLY and FYNNEI. In DNA, the CDR3 is TGTGCCAGCAGTGTAGGGGTGGTCTCCTACGAGCAGTACTTC. It yields the protein CASSVGVVSYEQYF.

The chain employs TRBV29-1 and TRBJ2-3; 10 positions agree with TRBD2. V was clipped by 5 bases and J by 1 base; unmatched bases: 6. The CDR3 runs 15 residues. Germline CDR1 is SQVTM and CDR2 is ANQGSEA. CDR3 loop: CSVSPLAGGTDTQYF. The CDR3 DNA reads TGCAGCGTTTCACCGCTAGCGGGAGGCACAGATACGCAGTATTTT.

This clone appeared a single time. This chain uses TRBV6-1 with TRBJ1-2; a weak D match, TRBD1 (6 bases). V shed 4 bases and J shed 8 bases, with 20 bases lying between them. This CDR3 has 15 residues. Germline CDR1 is MNHNS and CDR2 is SASEGT. The CDR3 bases are TGTGCCAGCAGTGCCGCGCCCGGGACACCTTTCGGCTACACCTTC. It encodes CASSAAPGTPFGYTF.

The chain recombines TRBV11-2 with TRBJ2-7, with TRBD1 identical over 7 bases. Trimming cost V 5 bases and J 2 bases; bases outside gene matches: 3. Per the germline V gene, CDR1 is SGHAT and CDR2 is FQNNGV. The CDR3 runs to 13 residues. In DNA form, the CDR3 reads TGTGCCAGCAGCCGCGACAGGGCCTACGAGCAGTACTTC. Translated, it gives CASSRDRAYEQYF.

The chain links TRBV2 to TRBJ1-2; tentatively, D is TRBD1 (6 bases). Germline lookup yields CDR1 SNHLY and CDR2 FYNNEI. Trimming removed 7 bases from V and 5 bases from J, with 11 bases in between. The CDR3 consists of 12 residues. DNA for the CDR3: TGTGCCAGCAACCAGGGGAATTATGGCTACACCTTC. Its translation: CASNQGNYGYTF.

The chain uses TRBV5-1 and TRBJ2-3; 9 bases line up with TRBD2. With V trimmed by 0 bases and J by 5 bases, 7 bases remained unmatched. The CDR3 is 16 amino acids. Germline CDR1 is SGHRS and CDR2 is YFSETQ. The DNA for the CDR3 is TGCGCCAGCAGCTTGGGGGCTAGCGGGAAGATAGATACGCAGTATTTT. Amino acids: CASSLGASGKIDTQYF.

V is TRBV28 and J is TRBJ1-5; 8 bases match TRBD1. The trim removed 5 bases at V and 5 bases at J, leaving 2 bases unmatched. Germline V gene data show CDR1 as MDHEN and CDR2 as SYDVKM. The length of the CDR3 is 13 residues. The CDR3 protein is CASSDRGYQPQHF. In DNA form, the CDR3 reads TGTGCCAGCAGTGACAGGGGATATCAGCCCCAGCATTTT. The full variable domain, completed using reference TRBV28 and TRBJ1-5, is DVKVTQSSRYLVKRTGEKVFLECVQDMDHENMFWYRQDPGLGLRLIYFSYDVKMKEKGDIPEGYSVSREKKERFSLILESASTNQTSMYLCASSDRGYQPQHFGDGTRLSIL.

Written as DNA, the CDR3 is TGCGCCAGCAGCGCGCGGACTCAGGGGGGCGAGACCCAGTACTTC. Amino acid sequence: CASSARTQGGETQYF. V gene TRBV5-1 combines with J gene TRBJ2-5, with TRBD1 as a possible D gene (7 bases). The CDR3 has 15 amino acids. Germline V gives CDR1 SGHRS, CDR2 YFSETQ. Between the trimmed V and J ends, which lost 4 bases and 5 bases, there was a span of 18 bases.

The chain links TRBV5-1 to TRBJ1-1; the D is unclear. This CDR3 spans 14 amino acids. The germline gives CDR1 SGHRS, CDR2 YFSETQ. V was trimmed by 1 base and J by 3 bases, leaving 10 bases between them. The CDR3 region is CASSLSKRDTEAFF. CDR3 sequence (DNA): TGCGCCAGCAGCTTGAGTAAGAGGGACACTGAAGCTTTCTTT.

This clone has a single count. This sequence joins TRBV5-1 and TRBJ2-2; D is ambiguous. The CDR3 loop spans 15 amino acids. Germline CDR1 is SGHRS and CDR2 is YFSETQ. Trimming stripped 5 bases from V and 4 bases from J, with 15 bases between. The CDR3 protein is CASRPPGPSTGELFF. The CDR3, as DNA: TGCGCCAGCAGACCCCCCGGTCCGTCCACCGGGGAGCTGTTTTTT. Together with reference TRBV5-1 and TRBJ2-2, the CDR3 gives the full variable domain: KAGVTQTPRYLIKTRGQQVTLSCSPISGHRSVSWYQQTPGQGLQFLFEYFSETQRNKGNFPGRFSGRQFSNSRSEMNVSTLELGDSALYLCASRPPGPSTGELFFGEGSRLTVL.

The J gene is TRBJ1-3, the V gene TRBV5-1; no clear D. Deletions cut 4 bases from V and 0 bases from J, with 11 bases between. Looked up from germline, CDR1 is SGHRS and CDR2 is YFSETQ. This CDR3 has 15 amino acids. CDR3 coding DNA: TGCGCCAGCAGCCCAGCCGGGAACTCTGGAAACACCATATATTTT. Amino acids: CASSPAGNSGNTIYF.

This clone came up once. The chain is built from TRBV13 and TRBJ2-5; TRBD2 agrees at 7 bases. Germline V gives CDR1 PRHDT, CDR2 FYEKMQ (reference sequence). The CDR3 is 17 residues long. Trimming took 1 base from V and 7 from J; bases not matched to a gene: 15. The CDR3 DNA sequence: TGTGCCAGCAGCTTAGCATACGGCGGGAGAAGTCGCGGGACCCAGTACTTC. It yields the protein CASSLAYGGRSRGTQYF.

V gene TRBV13 combines with J gene TRBJ2-7, with 11 bases fitting TRBD2. The ends lost 3 bases at V and 5 bases at J; junction bases unmatched: 3. CDR3 size: 14 residues. Germline-derived CDR1 and CDR2 are PRHDT and FYEKMQ (reference sequence). The CDR3 sequence: CASSFSGRVHEQYF. The CDR3 coding sequence is TGTGCCAGCAGCTTTAGCGGGAGGGTCCACGAGCAGTACTTC.

V usage is TRBV7-9 and J usage is TRBJ2-2; 10 bases are shared with TRBD2. With V trimmed by 1 base and J by 0 bases, 8 bases remained unmatched. CDR1 is SEHNR and CDR2 is FQNEAQ in the germline V gene (reference sequence). The CDR3 consists of 19 residues. In DNA form, the CDR3 reads TGTGCCAGCAGCTTAGTTCTATGGGGACTAGCGACGAACACCGGGGAGCTGTTTTTT. It specifies CASSLVLWGLATNTGELFF.

This chain joins TRBV5-1 and TRBJ2-7; D ambiguous. Between the trimmed V and J ends, which lost 0 bases and 4 bases, there was a span of 11 bases. CDR3 length: 14 amino acids. Germline CDR1 and CDR2: SGHRS and YFSETQ. CDR3 region: CASSLGSVLYEQYF. The CDR3 coding sequence is TGCGCCAGCAGCTTGGGGAGCGTCCTTTACGAGCAGTACTTC.

The genes are TRBV6-1 and TRBJ1-3, with TRBD1 matching 9 bases. This CDR3 region has 15 residues. Trimming took 6 bases from V and 2 from J; bases not matched to a gene: 5. In germline, CDR1 is MNHNS, CDR2 SASEGT. CDR3 amino acids: CASSRDRDAGNTIYF. The CDR3 DNA follows: TGTGCCAGCAGCCGGGACAGGGATGCTGGAAACACCATATATTTT.

The V call is TRBV28, the J call TRBJ2-7; TRBD1 matches 10 bases. The V gene end was trimmed by 9 bases and the J gene end by 4 bases; junction bases not matched to a gene: 9. The CDR3 loop spans 14 amino acids. Germline V gene lookup returns CDR1 MDHEN and CDR2 SYDVKM. CDR3 DNA: TGTGCCAGGGGACAGGGGATTGGTTCGTACGAGCAGTACTTC. Translated: CARGQGIGSYEQYF.

This clone was seen a handful of times. V usage is TRBV18 and J usage is TRBJ2-1, with 14 bases fitting TRBD2. The CDR3 extends over 16 amino acids. Trimming took 3 bases from V and 5 from J; bases not matched to a gene: 3. Germline V gives CDR1 KGHSH, CDR2 LQKENI. This chain's CDR3 is CASSPGGLAGDNEQFF. The CDR3 nucleotides are TGTGCCAGCTCACCGGGGGGACTAGCGGGAGACAATGAGCAGTTCTTC.

The chain links TRBV10-3 to TRBJ2-1, with 9 bases fitting TRBD2. The germline V gene encodes CDR1 ENHRY and CDR2 SYGVKD. V shed 4 bases, J shed 0 bases, and the junction held 7 bases outside the gene matches. This CDR3 region has 17 residues. CDR3 protein: CAISGNSGSLSYNEQFF. The DNA of the CDR3 is TGTGCCATCAGTGGAAATAGCGGGAGTCTCTCCTACAATGAGCAGTTCTTC.

The genes are TRBV14 and TRBJ2-1; D possibly corresponds to TRBD2 (5 bases). This CDR3 is built from 15 residues. Deletions cut 1 base from V and 8 bases from J, with 15 bases between. CDR1 and CDR2 (germline): SGHDN, FVKESK. Here the CDR3 DNA reads TGTGCCAGCAGCCAAGTCTACTCCCTAGCCGATGAGCAGTTCTTC. This translates into CASSQVYSLADEQFF.

J is TRBJ1-1 and V is TRBV4-2; D gene ambiguous. This CDR3 is built from 15 residues. Trimming cost V 4 bases and J 5 bases, with 17 bases left between them. Germline CDR1 is LGHNA and CDR2 is YNFKEQ. The CDR3: CASSLPRSGGTEAFF. CDR3 bases: TGTGCCAGCAGCCTCCCTAGATCCGGTGGTACTGAAGCTTTCTTT.

The chain carries TRBV7-2 and TRBJ1-6; D uncertain. The CDR3 extends over 13 amino acids. Trimming pared 5 bases from V and 8 bases from J, leaving 10 bases between. The germline gives CDR1 SGHTA, CDR2 FQGNSA. DNA of the CDR3: TGTGCCAGCAGCCCCCGGGGAGATTCACCCCTCCACTTT. Its translation: CASSPRGDSPLHF.

The V call is TRBV5-4, the J call TRBJ2-7; TRBD1 agrees at 9 bases. CDR3 length: 18 residues. The V gene end was trimmed by 2 bases and the J gene end by 3 bases; junction bases not matched to a gene: 15. Germline assignment: CDR1 SGHNT and CDR2 YYREEE (reference sequence). This chain's CDR3 is CASSLLTTGGAGSYEQYF. CDR3 DNA: TGTGCCAGCAGCTTACTGACAACAGGGGGCGCCGGGAGCTACGAGCAGTACTTC.

The chain couples TRBV7-9 to TRBJ2-5, with D possibly being TRBD1 (5 bases). Trimming left V 6 bases short and J 4 bases short, with 12 bases between. The CDR3 sequence is 13 residues long. Germline V gene lookup returns CDR1 SEHNR and CDR2 FQNEAQ (reference sequence). CDR3 bases: TGTGCCAGCAGATACAGGTTCTCAGAGACCCAGTACTTC. Translated, it gives CASRYRFSETQYF.

The rearrangement uses TRBV4-1 and TRBJ2-1; 12 bases are shared with TRBD2. Germline CDR1 is MGHRA and CDR2 is YSYEKL. The CDR3 loop spans 21 amino acids. Trimming took 1 base from V and 9 from J; bases not matched to a gene: 22. The DNA for the CDR3 is TGCGCCAGCAGCCAAGGAGAAAGAGGACTAGCGGGACAACCATATACCCCTGAGCAGTTCTTC. Residues: CASSQGERGLAGQPYTPEQFF.